Listed below are T cell receptor beta chains from one sample, sequenced in a study of shared clonotypes between healthy human individuals. Repertoires were generated with immunoSEQ multiplex PCR, while TCRdb's copy carries only in-frame clones and drops some. Of some 2.1 million clones listed, about 95% are singletons. The sequenced sample was naive CD8+ T cells sorted from blood. These TCRs come from a man between 18 and 29 years old in good health. Both conserved end residues are part of each CDR3. Fields, in order: clone size, D gene, V gene, J gene, CDR3 DNA, CDR3 protein. A D gene is named only where the DNA matches it firmly. Expanded clones are given a class, and other clones once, few, many or no size at all.

clone_size: .; d_call: .; v_call: TRBV5-1; j_call: TRBJ2-2; cdr3_nt: TGCGCCAGCAGCTTGGAATCCTCGAGAAGCGTCACCGGGGAGCTGTTTTTT; cdr3_aa: CASSLESSRSVTGELFF
clone_size: .; d_call: .; v_call: TRBV21-1; j_call: TRBJ1-1; cdr3_nt: TGTGCCAGCAGCAAAGTCGGTGGACAGCTAAGTACTGAAGCTTTCTTT; cdr3_aa: CASSKVGGQLSTEAFF
clone_size: few; d_call: .; v_call: TRBV28; j_call: TRBJ1-5; cdr3_nt: TGTGCCAGCAGGGAGGGCAATCAGCCCCAGCATTTT; cdr3_aa: CASREGNQPQHF
clone_size: .; d_call: .; v_call: TRBV5-1; j_call: TRBJ2-1; cdr3_nt: TGCGCCAGCAGCTTGGGTTTTCGCGGGGAAAAATACAATGAGCAGTTCTTC; cdr3_aa: CASSLGFRGEKYNEQFF
clone_size: .; d_call: .; v_call: TRBV21-1; j_call: TRBJ2-2; cdr3_nt: TGTGCCAGCAGCAACGGCGCGGGGGGGCCGGTGGGGCTGTTTTTT; cdr3_aa: CASSNGAGGPVGLFF
clone_size: .; d_call: .; v_call: TRBV9; j_call: TRBJ1-2; cdr3_nt: TGTGCCAGCAGCGTCAGCTCTCTACAGGGCTCCTATGGCTACACCTTC; cdr3_aa: CASSVSSLQGSYGYTF
clone_size: few; d_call: .; v_call: TRBV4-1; j_call: TRBJ2-7; cdr3_nt: TGCGCCAGCAGCCACCGAGTCGGGGATTACGAGCAGTACTTC; cdr3_aa: CASSHRVGDYEQYF
clone_size: .; d_call: .; v_call: TRBV23-1; j_call: TRBJ1-4; cdr3_nt: TGCGCCAGCAGTCAATTAGCTAGGGGGGGGCCGGGTCCTCATAATGAAAAACTGTTTTTT; cdr3_aa: CASSQLARGGPGPHNEKLFF
clone_size: .; d_call: TRBD1; v_call: TRBV14; j_call: TRBJ2-5; cdr3_nt: TGTGCCAGCAGCCAAGTCCCGGGACAGGGCGGAACCCAGTACTTC; cdr3_aa: CASSQVPGQGGTQYF
clone_size: .; d_call: TRBD1; v_call: TRBV7-9; j_call: TRBJ2-7; cdr3_nt: TGTGCCAGCAGCTTAGCCCCGGGACAGGGGGAAAACGAGCAGTACTTC; cdr3_aa: CASSLAPGQGENEQYF
clone_size: .; d_call: .; v_call: TRBV10-2; j_call: TRBJ2-1; cdr3_nt: TGCGCCAGCAGTGACGACACTCTTTACTACTACAATGAGCAGTTCTTC; cdr3_aa: CASSDDTLYYYNEQFF
clone_size: .; d_call: TRBD1; v_call: TRBV6-5; j_call: TRBJ2-7; cdr3_nt: TGCGCTACATCCAGGGACAGGTACTACGAGCAGTACTTC; cdr3_aa: CATSRDRYYEQYF
clone_size: .; d_call: .; v_call: TRBV6-1; j_call: TRBJ2-7; cdr3_nt: TGTGCCAGCAGTGAAGGCCCGTCGGGGGCCTACGAGCAGTACTTC; cdr3_aa: CASSEGPSGAYEQYF
clone_size: .; d_call: TRBD2; v_call: TRBV2; j_call: TRBJ2-5; cdr3_nt: TGTGCCAGCAGCCTCGGACTAGAAGAGACCCAGTACTTC; cdr3_aa: CASSLGLEETQYF
clone_size: .; d_call: .; v_call: TRBV6-5; j_call: TRBJ1-2; cdr3_nt: TGTGCCAGCAGTTACTCGGGAGAGGGGACCACCTTC; cdr3_aa: CASSYSGEGTTF
clone_size: .; d_call: .; v_call: TRBV10-2; j_call: TRBJ1-6; cdr3_nt: TGCGCCAGCAGCGCCCAGGGGCCTCAGGGGTCACCCCTCCACTTT; cdr3_aa: CASSAQGPQGSPLHF
clone_size: .; d_call: .; v_call: TRBV25-1; j_call: TRBJ2-7; cdr3_nt: TGTGCCAGCAGTGTAATGGACACGGGGGCCGAGCAGTACTTC; cdr3_aa: CASSVMDTGAEQYF
clone_size: .; d_call: .; v_call: TRBV27; j_call: TRBJ2-7; cdr3_nt: TGTGCCAGCAGTTTAAGAGGGGACGAGCAGTACTTC; cdr3_aa: CASSLRGDEQYF
clone_size: once; d_call: .; v_call: TRBV19; j_call: TRBJ1-6; cdr3_nt: TGTGCCAGCAGGAACTATAATTCACCCCTCCACTTT; cdr3_aa: CASRNYNSPLHF
clone_size: .; d_call: .; v_call: TRBV6-1; j_call: TRBJ1-2; cdr3_nt: TGTGCCAGCAGTGCCAAGGCTGAATTTAACTATGGCTACACCTTC; cdr3_aa: CASSAKAEFNYGYTF